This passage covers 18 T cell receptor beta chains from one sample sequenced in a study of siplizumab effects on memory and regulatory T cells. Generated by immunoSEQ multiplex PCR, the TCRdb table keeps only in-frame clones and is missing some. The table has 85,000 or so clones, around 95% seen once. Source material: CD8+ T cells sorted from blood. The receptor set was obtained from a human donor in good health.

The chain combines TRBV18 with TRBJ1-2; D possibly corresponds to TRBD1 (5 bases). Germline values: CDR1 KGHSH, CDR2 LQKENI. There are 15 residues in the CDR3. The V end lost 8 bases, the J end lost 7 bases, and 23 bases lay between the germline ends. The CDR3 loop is CASRPDVSEGFGYTF. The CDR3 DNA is TGTGCCAGCCGCCCTGACGTTTCGGAGGGGTTTGGCTACACCTTC. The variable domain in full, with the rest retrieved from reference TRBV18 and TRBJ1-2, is NAGVMQNPRHLVRRRGQEARLRCSPMKGHSHVYWYRQLPEEGLKFMVYLQKENIIDESGMPKERFSAEFPKEGPSILRIQQVVRGDSAAYFCASRPDVSEGFGYTFGSGTRLTVV.

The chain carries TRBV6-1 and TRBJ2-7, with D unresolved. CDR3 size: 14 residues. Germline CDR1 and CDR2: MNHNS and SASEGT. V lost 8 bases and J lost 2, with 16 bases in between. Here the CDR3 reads CASWPSGTPYEQYF. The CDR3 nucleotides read TGTGCCAGCTGGCCATCCGGAACGCCCTACGAGCAGTACTTC.

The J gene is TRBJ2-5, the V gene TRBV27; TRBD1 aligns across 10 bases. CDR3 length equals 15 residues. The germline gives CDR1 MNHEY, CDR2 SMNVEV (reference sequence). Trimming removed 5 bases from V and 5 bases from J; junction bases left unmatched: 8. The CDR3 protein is CASSRDRGSDETQYF. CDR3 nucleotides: TGTGCCAGCAGTCGGGACAGGGGATCGGACGAGACCCAGTACTTC.

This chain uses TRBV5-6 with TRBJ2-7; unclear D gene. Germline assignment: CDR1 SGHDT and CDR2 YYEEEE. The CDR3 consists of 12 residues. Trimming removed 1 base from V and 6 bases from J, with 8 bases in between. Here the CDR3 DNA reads TGTGCCAGCAGCTTGTTAGGGCTCGAGCAGTACTTC. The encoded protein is CASSLLGLEQYF.

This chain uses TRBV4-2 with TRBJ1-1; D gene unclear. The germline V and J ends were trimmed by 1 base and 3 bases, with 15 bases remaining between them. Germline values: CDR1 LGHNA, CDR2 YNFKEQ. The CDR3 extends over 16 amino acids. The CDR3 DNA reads TGTGCCAGCAGCCAAGTAATCGGCACCGGGGACACTGAAGCTTTCTTT. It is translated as CASSQVIGTGDTEAFF.

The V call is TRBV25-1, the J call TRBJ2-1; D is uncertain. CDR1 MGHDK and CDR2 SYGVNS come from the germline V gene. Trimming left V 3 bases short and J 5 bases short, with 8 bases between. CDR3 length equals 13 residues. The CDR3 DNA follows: TGTGCCAGCAGTGAGTACCTGCACAATGAGCAGTTCTTC. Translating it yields CASSEYLHNEQFF. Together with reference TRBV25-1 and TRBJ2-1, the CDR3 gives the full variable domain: EADIYQTPRYLVIGTGKKITLECSQTMGHDKMYWYQQDPGMELHLIHYSYGVNSTEKGDLSSESTVSRIRTEHFPLTLESARPSHTSQYLCASSEYLHNEQFFGPGTRLTVL.

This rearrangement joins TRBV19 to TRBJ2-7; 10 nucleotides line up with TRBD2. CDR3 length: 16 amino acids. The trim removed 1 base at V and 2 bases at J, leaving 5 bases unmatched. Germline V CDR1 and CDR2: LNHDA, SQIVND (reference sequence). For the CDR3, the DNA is TGTGCCAGTAGTATAGGTCTAGCGGGAGCTCCCTACGAGCAGTACTTC. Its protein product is CASSIGLAGAPYEQYF.

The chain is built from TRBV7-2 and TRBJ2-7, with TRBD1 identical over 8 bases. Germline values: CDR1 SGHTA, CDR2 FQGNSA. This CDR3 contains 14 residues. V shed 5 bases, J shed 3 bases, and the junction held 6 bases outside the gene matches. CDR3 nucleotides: TGTGCCAGCAGCCGCACAGGGGGTTTCTACGAGCAGTACTTC. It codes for CASSRTGGFYEQYF.

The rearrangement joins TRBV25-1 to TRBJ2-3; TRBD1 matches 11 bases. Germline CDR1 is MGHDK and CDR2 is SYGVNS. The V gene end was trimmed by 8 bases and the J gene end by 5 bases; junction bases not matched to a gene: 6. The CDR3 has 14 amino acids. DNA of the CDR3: TGTGCCAGCGCCCTGGGACAGGGGGAAGATACGCAGTATTTT. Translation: CASALGQGEDTQYF.

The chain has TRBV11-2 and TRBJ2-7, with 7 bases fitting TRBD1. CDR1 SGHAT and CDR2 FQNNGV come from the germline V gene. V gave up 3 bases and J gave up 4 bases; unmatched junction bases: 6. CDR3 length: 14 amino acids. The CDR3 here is CASSFYRGQYEQYF. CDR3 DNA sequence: TGTGCCAGCAGCTTCTATAGGGGGCAATACGAGCAGTACTTC.

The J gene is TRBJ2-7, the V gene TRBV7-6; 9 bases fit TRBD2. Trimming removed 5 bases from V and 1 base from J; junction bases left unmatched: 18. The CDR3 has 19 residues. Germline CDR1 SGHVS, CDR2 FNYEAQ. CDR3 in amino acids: CASSLNIAGVNLASYEQYF. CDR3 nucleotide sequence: TGTGCCAGCAGCCTAAATATAGCGGGAGTGAATCTCGCGTCCTACGAGCAGTACTTC. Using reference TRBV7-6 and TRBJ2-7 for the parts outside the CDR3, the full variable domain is GAGVSQSPRYKVTKRGQDVALRCDPISGHVSLYWYRQALGQGPEFLTYFNYEAQQDKSGLPNDRFSAERPEGSISTLTIQRTEQRDSAMYRCASSLNIAGVNLASYEQYFGPGTRLTVT.

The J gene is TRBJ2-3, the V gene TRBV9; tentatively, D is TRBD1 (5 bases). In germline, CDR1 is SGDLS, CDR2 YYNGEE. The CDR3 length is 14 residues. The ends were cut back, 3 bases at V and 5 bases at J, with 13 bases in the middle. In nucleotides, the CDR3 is TGTGCCAGCAGCGCCGAAGGGGCCGGAGATACGCAGTATTTT. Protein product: CASSAEGAGDTQYF.

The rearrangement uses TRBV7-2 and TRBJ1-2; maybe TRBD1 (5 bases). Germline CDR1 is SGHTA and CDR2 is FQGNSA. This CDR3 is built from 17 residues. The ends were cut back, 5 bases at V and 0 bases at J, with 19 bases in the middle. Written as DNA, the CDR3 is TGTGCCAGCAGCAAAATAATAAGGGAGGGACCTAACTATGGCTACACCTTC. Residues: CASSKIIREGPNYGYTF.

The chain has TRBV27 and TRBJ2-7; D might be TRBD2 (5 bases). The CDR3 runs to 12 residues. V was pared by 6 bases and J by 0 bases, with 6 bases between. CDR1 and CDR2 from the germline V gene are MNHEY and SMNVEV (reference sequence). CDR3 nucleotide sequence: TGTGCCAGCAGCGGGGTCTCCTACGAGCAGTACTTC. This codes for CASSGVSYEQYF.

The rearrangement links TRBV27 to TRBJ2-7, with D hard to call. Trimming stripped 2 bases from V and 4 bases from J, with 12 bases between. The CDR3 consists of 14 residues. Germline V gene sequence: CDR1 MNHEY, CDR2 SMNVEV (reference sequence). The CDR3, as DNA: TGTGCCAGCAGTTTAGGAGCGAACTGGTACGAGCAGTACTTC. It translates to CASSLGANWYEQYF.

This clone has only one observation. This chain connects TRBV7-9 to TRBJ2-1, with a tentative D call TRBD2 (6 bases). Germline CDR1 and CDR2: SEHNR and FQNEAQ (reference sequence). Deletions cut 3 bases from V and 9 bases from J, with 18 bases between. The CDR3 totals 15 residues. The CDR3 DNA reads TGTGCCAGCAGCTTGTCCGGGAGCAGTTTCAGTGAGCAGTTCTTC. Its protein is CASSLSGSSFSEQFF.

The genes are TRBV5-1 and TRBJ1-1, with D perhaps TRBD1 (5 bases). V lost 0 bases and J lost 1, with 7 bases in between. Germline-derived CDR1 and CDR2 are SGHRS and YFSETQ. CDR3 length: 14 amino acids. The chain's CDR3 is CASSLGGENTEAFF. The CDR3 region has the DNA TGCGCCAGCAGCTTGGGAGGGGAGAACACTGAAGCTTTCTTT.

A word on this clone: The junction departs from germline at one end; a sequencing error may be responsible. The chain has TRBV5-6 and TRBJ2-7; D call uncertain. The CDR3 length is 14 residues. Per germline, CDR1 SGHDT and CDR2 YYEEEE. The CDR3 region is CASSLEVTSDEQYF. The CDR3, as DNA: TGTGCCAGCAGCTTGGAGGTGACCTCCGACGAGCAGTACTTC.